Listed below are T cell receptor beta chains from one sample, sequenced in a study of cytomegalovirus exposure and HLA in healthy donors. Profiling relied on immunoSEQ multiplex PCR, and the TCRdb table lists in-frame clones only, not all of them. The sample has 250,000 to 400,000 clones; approximately 91% are singletons. Sequencing was carried out using PBMCs. All receptors derive from a man aged 25-45 years in good health and CMV-seronegative. Both conserved end residues are part of each CDR3. A D gene is named only where the DNA matches it firmly. Rows give clone size only sometimes, using once, few, many, or a class for an expanded clone.

cdr3_nt: TGTGCCAGCAGTTTATTAAGGGACAGGGGGGCCGGGGAGCTGTTTTTT; cdr3_aa: CASSLLRDRGAGELFF; v_call: TRBV27; j_call: TRBJ2-2; clone_size: .; d_call: TRBD1
cdr3_nt: TGTGCCAGCAGCAGGGGACTGATGGGCTCCTACGAGCAGTACTTC; cdr3_aa: CASSRGLMGSYEQYF; v_call: TRBV7-8; j_call: TRBJ2-7; clone_size: .; d_call: .
cdr3_nt: TGTGCCATCAGGGGGCCCATTTACTATGGCTACACCTTC; cdr3_aa: CAIRGPIYYGYTF; v_call: TRBV10-3; j_call: TRBJ1-2; clone_size: .; d_call: .
cdr3_nt: TGTGCCAGCAGCTTAGAAGGTAGCAATCAGTTCTTC; cdr3_aa: CASSLEGSNQFF; v_call: TRBV7-6; j_call: TRBJ2-1; clone_size: .; d_call: .
cdr3_nt: TGTGCCATTTGGACAGTCCAAGAGACCCAGTACTTC; cdr3_aa: CAIWTVQETQYF; v_call: TRBV21-1; j_call: TRBJ2-5; clone_size: .; d_call: .
cdr3_nt: TGTGCCTGGAGTATCAACCTCGGGGGGCTCACTCAGCCCCAGCATTTT; cdr3_aa: CAWSINLGGLTQPQHF; v_call: TRBV30; j_call: TRBJ1-5; clone_size: .; d_call: .
cdr3_nt: TGTGCCAGCAGTCAGGCTAACGGAAACACCATATATTTT; cdr3_aa: CASSQANGNTIYF; v_call: TRBV19; j_call: TRBJ1-3; clone_size: few; d_call: .
cdr3_nt: TGTGCCTCTGGACCGACGGAGGATGAAAAACTGTTTTTT; cdr3_aa: CASGPTEDEKLFF; v_call: TRBV30; j_call: TRBJ1-4; clone_size: once; d_call: .
cdr3_nt: TGTGCCAGCAGCCACAACAGGGCCGCCATGAACACTGAAGCTTTCTTT; cdr3_aa: CASSHNRAAMNTEAFF; v_call: TRBV11-2; j_call: TRBJ1-1; clone_size: .; d_call: .
cdr3_nt: TGTGCCAGTAGTGCGGGGGGCGGGTACGAGCAGTACTTC; cdr3_aa: CASSAGGGYEQYF; v_call: TRBV19; j_call: TRBJ2-7; clone_size: .; d_call: TRBD2
cdr3_nt: TGTGCCAGCAGCTTGGCCACCGGGGGGCACGGAGAGACCCAGTACTTC; cdr3_aa: CASSLATGGHGETQYF; v_call: TRBV5-6; j_call: TRBJ2-5; clone_size: .; d_call: .
cdr3_nt: TGCGCCAGCAGCTTGTCCAGGGCCGAAATCAGTTCACCCCTCCACTTT; cdr3_aa: CASSLSRAEISSPLHF; v_call: TRBV5-1; j_call: TRBJ1-6; clone_size: .; d_call: .
cdr3_nt: TGTGCCAGCAGCTCGGGACTAGCGGGGGGACAAGAGACCCAGTACTTC; cdr3_aa: CASSSGLAGGQETQYF; v_call: TRBV7-2; j_call: TRBJ2-5; clone_size: .; d_call: TRBD2
cdr3_nt: TGTGCCAGCAGCTTATCGGGACAGGGAGGCGGGGAGCTGTTTTTT; cdr3_aa: CASSLSGQGGGELFF; v_call: TRBV7-2; j_call: TRBJ2-2; clone_size: .; d_call: TRBD1
cdr3_nt: TGCGCCAGCAGCCGCGACCCGGCAGGCAGCTATGGCTACACCTTC; cdr3_aa: CASSRDPAGSYGYTF; v_call: TRBV4-3; j_call: TRBJ1-2; clone_size: .; d_call: .
cdr3_nt: TGTGCCAGCAGTTACAGGAGCTCCGGGGAGCTGTTTTTT; cdr3_aa: CASSYRSSGELFF; v_call: TRBV6-5; j_call: TRBJ2-2; clone_size: .; d_call: .
cdr3_nt: TGTGCCAGCAGCTTCTTAGGGGGCAATGAGCAGTTCTTC; cdr3_aa: CASSFLGGNEQFF; v_call: TRBV5-5; j_call: TRBJ2-1; clone_size: .; d_call: .
cdr3_nt: TGTGCCAGCAGCCGAAACAGGGATAATTCACCCCTCCACTTT; cdr3_aa: CASSRNRDNSPLHF; v_call: TRBV11-2; j_call: TRBJ1-6; clone_size: .; d_call: .
cdr3_nt: TGCAGCGTACGACAGGAAGGCACTGAAGCTTTCTTT; cdr3_aa: CSVRQEGTEAFF; v_call: TRBV29-1; j_call: TRBJ1-1; clone_size: few; d_call: .
cdr3_nt: TGTGCCAGCAGCCTTACAGGAAGCTCCTACAATGAGCAGTTCTTC; cdr3_aa: CASSLTGSSYNEQFF; v_call: TRBV4-2; j_call: TRBJ2-1; clone_size: .; d_call: .
cdr3_nt: TGTGCCAGCAGCTCAGGACAGGGGAATAACACTGAAGCTTTCTTT; cdr3_aa: CASSSGQGNNTEAFF; v_call: TRBV21-1; j_call: TRBJ1-1; clone_size: .; d_call: .
cdr3_nt: TGTGCCAGCACCCCACAGGGGGCGATGGCTGAAGCTTTCTTT; cdr3_aa: CASTPQGAMAEAFF; v_call: TRBV6-5; j_call: TRBJ1-1; clone_size: .; d_call: TRBD1
cdr3_nt: TGTGCCTGGAGCCCCGGGACAGGGAGAAATCAGCCCCAGCATTTT; cdr3_aa: CAWSPGTGRNQPQHF; v_call: TRBV30; j_call: TRBJ1-5; clone_size: .; d_call: TRBD1